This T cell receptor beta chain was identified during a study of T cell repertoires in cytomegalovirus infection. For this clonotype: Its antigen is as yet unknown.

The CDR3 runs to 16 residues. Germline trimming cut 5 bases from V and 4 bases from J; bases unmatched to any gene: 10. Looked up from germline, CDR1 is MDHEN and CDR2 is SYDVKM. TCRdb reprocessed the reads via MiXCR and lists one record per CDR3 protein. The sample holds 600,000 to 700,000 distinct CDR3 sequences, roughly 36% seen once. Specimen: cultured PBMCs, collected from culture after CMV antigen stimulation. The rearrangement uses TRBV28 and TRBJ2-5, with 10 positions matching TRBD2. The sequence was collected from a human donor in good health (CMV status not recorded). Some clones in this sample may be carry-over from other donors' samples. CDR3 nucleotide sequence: TGTGCCAGCAGTACCCGAGGAGCGGGGGGGCGAGAGACCCAGTACTTC. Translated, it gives CASSTRGAGGRETQYF. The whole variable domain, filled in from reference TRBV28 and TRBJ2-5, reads DVKVTQSSRYLVKRTGEKVFLECVQDMDHENMFWYRQDPGLGLRLIYFSYDVKMKEKGDIPEGYSVSREKKERFSLILESASTNQTSMYLCASSTRGAGGRETQYFGPGTRLLVL.